The entry below describes one T cell receptor beta chain. Its matching antigen is unknown. This entry belongs to a study of cytomegalovirus exposure and HLA in healthy donors. Findings and caveats of the study: The later analysis indicated that the majority of CMV-associated TCR beta chains appeared HLA-restricted.

The V gene's germline CDR1 is SEHNR and CDR2 FQNEAQ (reference sequence). There are 14 residues in the CDR3. With 3 bases clipped from V and 1 base from J, the junction kept 3 bases outside the gene matches. The PCR contained 60 Vbeta and 13 Jbeta primers. Clones were sequenced by immunoSEQ multiplex PCR, and TCRdb holds only the in-frame ones, with some missing. This table has 200,000 to 250,000 clones, over 65% appearing once. V is TRBV7-9 and J is TRBJ2-7; 7 bases agree with TRBD1. Sequencing was performed on PBMCs. This TCR was sampled from a man between 40 and 49 years old in good health and CMV-seronegative. CDR3 residues: CASSFRDSSYEQYF. The DNA for the CDR3 is TGTGCCAGCAGCTTCCGGGACAGTTCCTACGAGCAGTACTTC.